This TCR beta chain emerged from a study of shared clonotypes between healthy human individuals. Study-wide findings and caveats: Estimated richness values were generally larger in naive subsets than in memory subsets. Enrolling few donors narrowed the genetic and exposure-history diversity that was represented.

V lost 3 bases and J lost 2; bases outside the gene matches: 3. Germline V gives CDR1 KGHSH, CDR2 LQKENI. There are 15 residues in the CDR3. Profiled with immunoSEQ multiplex PCR; TCRdb holds only in-frame clones, not every one. This table has approximately 2.5 million clones, 85% to 95% appearing once. From CD4+ cells came CD45RA+ naive and CD45RA-negative memory subsets. About this clone: Its cognate antigen is unknown. Other nucleotide sequences from this sample produce the same CDR3.

Sequencing input: naive CD4+ T cells sorted from blood. Subset specified: CD45RA+ positively selected. The chain combines TRBV18 with TRBJ1-5, with 8 bases that match TRBD1. The source is a man in his late teens or twenties in good health. In DNA form, the CDR3 reads TGTGCCAGCTCACCGCAGGGGGCCGGCAATCAGCCCCAGCATTTT. Its protein product is CASSPQGAGNQPQHF.